Detailed here is one T cell receptor (beta chain). Its cognate antigen is unknown. TCRdb processed the RT-PCR reads anew with MiXCR; each CDR3 protein has one entry. The repertoire holds about half a million distinct CDR3 sequences, with approximately 9.9% as singletons. This entry comes from a study of response to subunit inactivated influenza vaccine. The germline V and J ends were trimmed by 6 bases and 0 bases, with 11 bases remaining between them. The CDR3 covers 15 residues. General observations from the study: It was the authors' suggestion that each seasonal influenza vaccination recruits few new T cells.

The sequencing here drew on PBMCs from blood, taken more than 35 days after vaccination. The V and J genes are TRBV12-3 or TRBV12-4 and TRBJ1-4; D perhaps matches TRBD1 (6 bases). This TCR came from a man aged 50 or older who received an inactivated influenza vaccine. CDR3 loop: CASSRTEATNEKLFF. CDR3 nucleotides: TGTGCCAGCAGCCGGACAGAAGCAACTAATGAAAAACTGTTTTTT.